Listed here is a single TCR beta chain. What it recognizes is unknown. Other DNA sequences from this sample encode an identical CDR3 as well. PCR was performed using 60 Vbeta and 13 Jbeta primers. Original data processing: The authors later counted about 80 million unique TCR beta chains, 9 million to 14 million of them shared. Clones were sequenced by immunoSEQ multiplex PCR, and TCRdb holds only the in-frame ones, with some missing. Clonal size and the V and J genes are those of that table, whereas D and trimming came from the DNA. Its table lists 50,000 to 75,000 clones. These data are taken from a study of cytomegalovirus exposure and HLA in healthy donors. The CDR3 totals 15 residues. Looked up from germline, CDR1 is SGHRS and CDR2 is YFSETQ. V was clipped by 0 bases and J by 5 bases, with 11 bases between them. General study results and limits: The investigators catalogued 150 to 200 TCR beta chains as cytomegalovirus-associated.

This sequence was found in a woman between 18 and 29 years old in good health and CMV-seronegative. Specimen: PBMCs. The genes are TRBV5-1 and TRBJ1-4; D is unresolved. The CDR3 nucleotides are TGCGCCAGCAGCTTGGATCTACCGGGGAATGAAAAACTGTTTTTT. Amino acid sequence: CASSLDLPGNEKLFF.